The following is a T cell receptor (beta chain) sequence with its context. The data originate from a study of blood T cells in healthy people across ages. The authors ran a second PCR of roughly 6 to 12 cycles using a sample-barcoded 5' primer and a J-beta primer mix. TCRdb processed the 5' RACE reads anew with MiXCR; each CDR3 protein has one entry. The table includes about 2 million distinct CDR3 sequences, around 50% detected once. Germline V lookup: CDR1 SGHAT, CDR2 FQNNGV. This CDR3 has 16 amino acids. The sequence came from a woman aged 40 to 55 in good health. The sequenced sample was blood. The chain links TRBV11-2 to TRBJ2-1; 8 nucleotides match TRBD2. The DNA end lines up better with TRBJ2-7; the J call may be wrong. In DNA form, the CDR3 reads TGTGCCAGCAACAGACAGGCCCAGCGGGGGTTCAATGAGCAGTACTTC. Translation: CASNRQAQRGFNEQYF.